This T cell receptor beta chain was obtained from a study of blood T cell repertoires in COVID-19. The wider study: Sites across the United States, Italy and Spain contributed samples from acute and convalescent COVID-19. PBMCs, B-cell-depleted T cells, or T cells were the source of the cDNA or gDNA that made up the material.

From germline, CDR1 is KGHDR and CDR2 SFDVKD. Trimming stripped 10 bases from V and 6 bases from J, with 15 bases between. This CDR3 contains 13 residues. The authors' processing: The authors estimated nucleated cell counts from reference gene primer amplification. Clones were read by immunoSEQ multiplex PCR, and TCRdb kept only the in-frame ones, dropping some. The V and J calls and clone size are taken from that table; D and trimming were inferred from the DNA. Here the sample spans about 190,000 clones, under 80% being singletons. The chain couples TRBV24-1 to TRBJ1-5; a weak D match, TRBD1 (6 bases). This clonotype was sampled from a woman between 45 and 60 years old with acute or convalescent COVID-19. The sample consisted of peripheral blood. The CDR3, as DNA: TGTGCCACTGCTCAACAGGGAGCTCAGCCCCAGCATTTT. This gives the protein CATAQQGAQPQHF.